This T cell receptor beta chain was obtained from a study of shared clonotypes between healthy human individuals. In the authors' methods: ImmunoSEQ sequences covered only the junction and lacked quality scores; filtering therefore differed. Generated by immunoSEQ multiplex PCR, the TCRdb table keeps only in-frame clones and is missing some. V, J and clone size reflect that table, while D and trimming were determined from the DNA. The table has approximately 2.5 million clones, roughly 93% seen once; the top ten hold approximately 0.37%. CDR3 length: 16 residues. After removal of 2 bases from V and 1 base from J, the junction contained 5 bases not matched to a gene. CDR1 is SGHRS and CDR2 is YFSETQ in the germline V gene.

Input material: naive CD4+ T cells from PBMCs. The subset was: CD45RA+ positively selected. The receptor comes from a man in his late teens or twenties in good health. Some clones in this sample may be carry-over from other donors' samples. The chain combines TRBV5-1 with TRBJ2-2; TRBD2 matches at 7 bases. The CDR3 DNA reads TGCGCCAGCAGCTTTCATCTAGCGGAGAACACCGGGGAGCTGTTTTTT. Encoded protein: CASSFHLAENTGELFF. Combining the CDR3 with reference TRBV5-1 and TRBJ2-2 gives the whole variable domain KAGVTQTPRYLIKTRGQQVTLSCSPISGHRSVSWYQQTPGQGLQFLFEYFSETQRNKGNFPGRFSGRQFSNSRSEMNVSTLELGDSALYLCASSFHLAENTGELFFGEGSRLTVL.